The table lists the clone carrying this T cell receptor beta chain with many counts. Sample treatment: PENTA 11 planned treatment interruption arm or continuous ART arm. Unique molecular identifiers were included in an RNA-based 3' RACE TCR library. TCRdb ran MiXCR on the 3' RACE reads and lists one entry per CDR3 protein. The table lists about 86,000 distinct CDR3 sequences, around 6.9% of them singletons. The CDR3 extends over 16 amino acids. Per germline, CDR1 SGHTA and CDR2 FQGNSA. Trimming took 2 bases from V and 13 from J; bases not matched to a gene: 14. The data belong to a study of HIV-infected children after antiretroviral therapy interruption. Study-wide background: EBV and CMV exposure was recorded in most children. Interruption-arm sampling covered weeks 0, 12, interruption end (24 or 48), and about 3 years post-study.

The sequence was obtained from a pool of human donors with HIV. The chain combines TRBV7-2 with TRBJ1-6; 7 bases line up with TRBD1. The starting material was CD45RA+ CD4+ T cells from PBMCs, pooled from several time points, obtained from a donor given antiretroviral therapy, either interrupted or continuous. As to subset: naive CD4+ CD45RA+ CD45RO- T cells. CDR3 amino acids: CASSLSGTGETYPLHF. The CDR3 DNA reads TGTGCCAGCAGCTTATCTGGTACAGGGGAGACTTACCCCCTCCACTTT.